This T cell receptor (beta chain) was identified in a study of immune characterization of retroperitoneal liposarcoma. TCRdb analysed the PCR reads with MiXCR anew, one entry per CDR3 protein. The sample carries some 9,900 distinct CDR3 sequences, 25% to 30% recorded once. This clonotype has at least ten counts. The CDR3 consists of 13 residues. The V gene end was trimmed by 4 bases and the J gene end by 4 bases; junction bases not matched to a gene: 1. The sequenced sample consisted of tumor tissue. The source of this sequence is a male donor with retroperitoneal liposarcoma. The chain uses TRBV12-3 or TRBV12-4 and TRBJ1-5; 7 nucleotides match TRBD1. This CDR3 reads CASSWGQNQPQHF. The CDR3 bases are TGTGCCAGCAGTTGGGGACAGAATCAGCCCCAGCATTTT.